Below, one T cell receptor beta chain is given with its context. Germline loops: CDR1 SGHRS, CDR2 YFSETQ. This CDR3 is 17 amino acids long. Between the trimmed V and J ends, which lost 4 bases and 3 bases, there was a span of 22 bases. The record originates from a study of control samples from healthy donors and cancer patients. Only in-frame clones appear in the TCRdb table, and some are missing; sequencing was by immunoSEQ multiplex PCR. The profile shows 6,000 to 7,500 clones, roughly 70% of them singletons. This receptor was obtained from a male donor with melanoma. Sequencing was performed on formalin-fixed, paraffin-embedded tissue. The chain employs TRBV5-1 and TRBJ1-1; D is unclear. CDR3 coding DNA: TGCGCCAGCAGCGATACAGAGCGGTTAGGAAGGGACACTGAAGCTTTCTTT. Translation gives CASSDTERLGRDTEAFF.